The 16 T cell receptor beta chains below all came from one sample that was sequenced in a study of T cell changes during pregnancy in multiple sclerosis. Repertoires were generated with immunoSEQ multiplex PCR, while TCRdb's copy carries only in-frame clones and drops some. The sample includes around 57,000 clones, around 92% of them seen just once. This sample comprised CD4+ T cells from peripheral blood mononuclear cells, obtained after pregnancy. These receptors were collected from a female donor in good health, enrolled as a control in a pregnancy study.

The rearrangement joins TRBV19 to TRBJ1-4, with a possible D match to TRBD1 (5 bases). V was cut by 10 bases and J by 5 bases, with 23 bases left in between. Germline CDR1 reads LNHDA; CDR2 reads SQIVND (reference sequence). CDR3 length equals 16 residues. The CDR3 region is CAIRRSRGTENEKLFF. As DNA, the CDR3 is TGTGCCATCCGCCGGTCACGGGGGACCGAAAATGAAAAACTGTTTTTT.

The chain couples TRBV15 to TRBJ1-3; possible D gene TRBD1, 6 bases. Trimming removed 2 bases at V and 1 base at J, with 12 bases between. The length of the CDR3 is 16 residues. Germline CDR1 and CDR2: LNHNV and YYDKDF (reference sequence). The CDR3 sequence is CATSRRGASSGNTIYF. In DNA, the CDR3 is TGTGCCACCAGCAGACGGGGGGCCAGTTCTGGAAACACCATATATTTT.

V is TRBV19 and J is TRBJ2-1; D might be TRBD2 (5 bases). V shed 6 bases and J shed 6 bases, with 15 bases lying between them. This CDR3 comprises 14 residues. Germline loops: CDR1 LNHDA, CDR2 SQIVND (reference sequence). CDR3 amino acids: CASRDSPSLNEQFF. The CDR3 DNA follows: TGTGCCAGTAGGGACTCGCCGTCTCTCAATGAGCAGTTCTTC.

The chain combines TRBV7-3 with TRBJ2-3; D is uncertain. The CDR3 consists of 13 residues. V lost 4 bases and J 6 bases, leaving 11 bases between the germline ends. The germline gives CDR1 SGHTA, CDR2 FQGTGA. DNA for the CDR3: TGTGCCAGCAGCTACCAGACTCCGGATACGCAGTATTTT. Its translation is CASSYQTPDTQYF.

The chain uses TRBV5-4 and TRBJ2-2, with 9 bases matching TRBD2. The CDR3 runs 16 residues. V was clipped by 1 base and J by 6 bases; unmatched bases: 7. Per germline, CDR1 SGHNT and CDR2 YYREEE (reference sequence). CDR3 residues: CASSLLGGGDPGELFF. The DNA of the CDR3 is TGTGCCAGCAGCTTGTTGGGCGGGGGGGACCCCGGGGAGCTGTTTTTT.

The chain recombines TRBV29-1 with TRBJ2-6, with 7 bases aligning to TRBD1. CDR3 size: 16 residues. With V trimmed by 0 bases and J by 0 bases, 2 bases remained unmatched. CDR1 is SQVTM, CDR2 ANQGSEA, per germline. CDR3 bases: TGCAGCGTTGAAGAACAGGGGAGCTCTGGGGCCAACGTCCTGACTTTC. Translated, it gives CSVEEQGSSGANVLTF. The entire variable domain, with the rest obtained from reference TRBV29-1 and TRBJ2-6, is as follows: SAVISQKPSRDICQRGTSLTIQCQVDSQVTMMFWYRQQPGQSLTLIATANQGSEATYESGFVIDKFPISRPNLTFSTLTVSNMSPEDSSIYLCSVEEQGSSGANVLTFGAGSRLTVL.

V is TRBV2 and J is TRBJ2-1, with D possibly being TRBD1 (5 bases). Germline CDR1 SNHLY, CDR2 FYNNEI. Trimming left V 8 bases short and J 4 bases short, with 18 bases between. CDR3 size: 15 residues. CDR3 loop: CASAPPGSPYNEQFF. The CDR3 nucleotides read TGTGCCAGCGCGCCCCCAGGGTCCCCTTACAATGAGCAGTTCTTC.

V and J are TRBV10-3 and TRBJ2-5; 9 bases agree with TRBD1. This CDR3 is 16 amino acids long. CDR1 is ENHRY and CDR2 is SYGVKD in the germline V gene. With 3 bases clipped from V and 3 bases from J, the junction kept 8 bases outside the gene matches. The CDR3 nucleotides read TGTGCCATCAGTGACAAGGTGGGACAGGGTAAAGAGACCCAGTACTTC. Its translation: CAISDKVGQGKETQYF.

The gene calls are TRBV15 and TRBJ2-5; 9 nucleotides match TRBD2. The V gene's germline CDR1 is LNHNV and CDR2 YYDKDF (reference sequence). V trimming: 2 bases; J trimming: 2 bases; junction bases outside the gene matches: 3. This CDR3 has 15 residues. CDR3 protein: CATSRPAGGQETQYF. The CDR3 nucleotides read TGTGCCACCAGCAGACCTGCGGGGGGGCAAGAGACCCAGTACTTC.

This clone was observed a single time. The chain combines TRBV18 with TRBJ1-1; D call uncertain. Deletions cut 3 bases from V and 4 bases from J, with 3 bases between. This CDR3 is 11 amino acids long. Germline V gives CDR1 KGHSH, CDR2 LQKENI. The DNA for the CDR3 is TGTGCCAGCTCACCCCTCACTGAAGCTTTCTTT. This codes for CASSPLTEAFF.

This clone was observed once. J is TRBJ1-1 and V is TRBV7-9, with D perhaps TRBD1 (6 bases). This CDR3 has 15 residues. The V gene lost 5 bases and the J gene lost 3 bases, with 16 bases spanning the gap. Germline V gene lookup returns CDR1 SEHNR and CDR2 FQNEAQ (reference sequence). The CDR3 nucleotides read TGTGCCAGCAGCCTGAACAGGGTAGACTACACTGAAGCTTTCTTT. It yields the protein CASSLNRVDYTEAFF.

The V and J genes are TRBV14 and TRBJ2-2, with TRBD1 matching 9 bases. CDR1 is SGHDN, CDR2 FVKESK, per germline. The CDR3 runs 17 residues. The trim removed 4 bases at V and 3 bases at J, leaving 9 bases unmatched. The CDR3 nucleotides read TGTGCCAGCAGCCTCAATACAGGGGGCGGGCACACCGGGGAGCTGTTTTTT. Translation: CASSLNTGGGHTGELFF.

The chain has TRBV11-1 and TRBJ2-4, with 8 bases lining up with TRBD2. Germline V gene sequence: CDR1 SGHAT, CDR2 FQDESV (reference sequence). V gave up 1 base and J gave up 5 bases; unmatched junction bases: 10. The CDR3 is 17 residues long. The CDR3 loop is CASSLVASGGPQNIQYF. The DNA for the CDR3 is TGTGCCAGCAGCTTAGTAGCGAGCGGGGGACCTCAAAACATTCAGTACTTC.

This clone was found a few times. This chain connects TRBV2 to TRBJ1-2, with D possibly TRBD1 on 5 matching bases. The CDR3 extends over 15 amino acids. Between the trimmed V and J ends, which lost 6 bases and 4 bases, there was a span of 18 bases. CDR1 is SNHLY and CDR2 is FYNNEI in the germline V gene. The CDR3 reads CASREMGGSGYGYTF. As DNA, the CDR3 is TGTGCCAGCAGGGAAATGGGGGGGTCGGGCTATGGCTACACCTTC.

This chain links TRBV12-5 with TRBJ1-5; the match to TRBD1 covers 8 bases. CDR3 size: 16 residues. Losses at the gene ends were 5 bases for V and 0 bases for J; bases not matched to a gene: 6. CDR1 and CDR2 (germline): LGHNT, FRNRAP. Here the CDR3 DNA reads TGTGCTAGTGGTAACAGGGGGGATTATAGCAATCAGCCCCAGCATTTT. Its protein is CASGNRGDYSNQPQHF. The complete variable domain, with remaining parts taken from reference TRBV12-5 and TRBJ1-5, reads DARVTQTPRHKVTEMGQEVTMRCQPILGHNTVFWYRQTMMQGLELLAYFRNRAPLDDSGMPKDRFSAEMPDATLATLKIQPSEPRDSAVYFCASGNRGDYSNQPQHFGDGTRLSIL.

This chain joins TRBV14 and TRBJ1-2; D is unresolved. With 4 bases removed from V and 9 bases from J, the gap between germline ends came to 9 bases. The CDR3 spans 11 residues. The germline gives CDR1 SGHDN, CDR2 FVKESK. The CDR3 region is CASSPGWSYTF. In DNA form, the CDR3 reads TGTGCCAGCAGCCCGGGGTGGAGCTACACCTTC.